This passage covers 19 T cell receptor beta chains from one sample sequenced in a study of blood T cell repertoires in COVID-19. Sequencing used immunoSEQ multiplex PCR; TCRdb keeps in-frame clones, though not all of them. The table shows some 250,000 clones, with roughly four fifths occurring only once. The source material was peripheral blood. The receptors here all came from a man aged 25-40 years who had recovered from COVID-19.

The chain is built from TRBV11-2 and TRBJ2-3; 9 nucleotides align to TRBD1. V dropped 4 bases and J dropped 7; count of bases not matched to a gene: 12. This CDR3 spans 16 amino acids. The germline V gene has CDR1 SGHAT and CDR2 FQNNGV. CDR3 in DNA: TGTGCCAGCAGCTCACACAGGGGGCTCGTATTAAATACGCAGTATTTT. It translates to CASSSHRGLVLNTQYF.

CDR3 coding DNA: TGTGCCCGCACCCTACTATCGCAGGGACTAGCGGGGGGGTCCTACGAGCAGTACGTC. Protein product: CARTLLSQGLAGGSYEQYV. This sequence joins TRBV6-4 and TRBJ2-7, with 16 positions matching TRBD2. The germline CDR1 and CDR2 sequences are MRHNA and SNTAGT. The CDR3 is 19 amino acids. J gave up 1 base and V 11 bases, and 17 bases lay outside the gene matches.

The chain uses TRBV4-2 and TRBJ2-1; TRBD2 aligns across 8 bases. Germline V gene data show CDR1 as LGHNA and CDR2 as YNFKEQ. V lost 1 base and J lost 9; bases outside the gene matches: 2. The CDR3 has 13 amino acids. The CDR3 DNA sequence: TGTGCCAGCAGCCAAGCGGGGGGGGTTGAGCAGTTCTTC. Its protein is CASSQAGGVEQFF.

The chain links TRBV6-1 to TRBJ2-3, with 10 bases that match TRBD1. CDR3 size: 17 residues. Germline V gives CDR1 MNHNS, CDR2 SASEGT. The ends lost 2 bases at V and 2 bases at J; junction bases unmatched: 7. This CDR3 is CASSELGTGAYTDTQYF. DNA of the CDR3: TGTGCCAGCAGTGAATTAGGGACAGGGGCGTACACAGATACGCAGTATTTT.

The chain couples TRBV6-5 to TRBJ1-1, with D possibly matching TRBD1 (6 bases). The CDR3 consists of 15 residues. Trimming stripped 5 bases from V and 8 bases from J, with 21 bases between. Per germline, CDR1 MNHEY and CDR2 SVGAGI. CDR3 in amino acids: CASSRLTGVSSEAFF. In nucleotides, the CDR3 is TGTGCCAGCAGTCGACTGACAGGAGTTTCTTCCGAAGCTTTCTTT.

The chain joins TRBV10-1 to TRBJ2-5; D remains unclear. There are 13 residues in the CDR3. V was pared by 3 bases and J by 10 bases, with 15 bases between. Per germline, CDR1 WNHNN and CDR2 SYGVQD (reference sequence). The CDR3 DNA follows: TGCGCCAGCAGTGATAATTACCCCTCGGGCCAGTACTTC. Translation gives CASSDNYPSGQYF.

The chain recombines TRBV19 with TRBJ2-6; TRBD2 matches at 8 bases. The CDR3 covers 17 residues. Germline CDR1 LNHDA, CDR2 SQIVND (reference sequence). The V and J ends lost 6 bases and 0 bases, in that order; junction bases with no gene match: 7. This CDR3 is CASSLSGDYSGANVLTF. The CDR3 coding sequence is TGTGCCAGTAGCCTTAGCGGGGATTACTCTGGGGCCAACGTCCTGACTTTC.

This chain links TRBV4-1 with TRBJ2-6; TRBD2 matches at 9 bases. Germline assignment: CDR1 MGHRA and CDR2 YSYEKL. This CDR3 has 21 residues. V was pared by 3 bases and J by 4 bases, with 19 bases of the junction left unmatched. The CDR3 sequence is CASSQGTFAGGPLEGANVLTF. DNA of the CDR3: TGCGCCAGCAGCCAGGGAACTTTTGCGGGGGGGCCGCTGGAGGGGGCCAACGTCCTGACTTTC.

This chain connects TRBV12-5 to TRBJ1-6; 10 positions match TRBD1. Germline V gives CDR1 LGHNT, CDR2 FRNRAP. The CDR3 sequence is 16 residues long. J lost 7 bases, V lost 2 bases, and 5 bases had no gene match. DNA of the CDR3: TGTGCTAGTGGTTTGTTACTGGGACAGGGGAATTCACCCCTCCACTTT. Amino acid sequence: CASGLLLGQGNSPLHF.

In nucleotides, the CDR3 is TGTGCCAGCAGCCAAGATCTCCAGGGTGGGTTCACCCTCCACTTT. It is translated as CASSQDLQGGFTLHF. The chain is built from TRBV3-1 (or the pseudogene TRBV3-2) and TRBJ1-6, with D possibly being TRBD1 (5 bases). The length of the CDR3 is 15 residues. V dropped 0 bases and J dropped 14 bases, with 17 bases sitting between them. The V gene's germline CDR1 is LGHDT and CDR2 YNNKEL (reference sequence).

The chain combines TRBV3-1 (or the pseudogene TRBV3-2) with TRBJ2-1; 9 positions match TRBD2. This CDR3 has 14 amino acids. Germline CDR1 LGHDT, CDR2 YNNKEL (reference sequence). With 4 bases clipped from V and 10 bases from J, the junction kept 8 bases outside the gene matches. The CDR3 region has the DNA TGTGCCAGCAGCCTGAGGGTAGCGGGGGAAGAGCAGTTCTTC. Translating it yields CASSLRVAGEEQFF.

This chain connects TRBV2 to TRBJ2-7; tentatively, D is TRBD1 (6 bases). The CDR3 is 14 residues long. V dropped 4 bases and J dropped 2 bases, with 12 bases sitting between them. CDR1 and CDR2 from the germline V gene are SNHLY and FYNNEI. This CDR3 is CASSAGVPPYEQYV. The DNA of the CDR3 is TGTGCCAGCAGTGCAGGGGTTCCCCCCTACGAGCAGTACGTC.

The rearrangement uses TRBV7-2 and TRBJ1-1; a possible D gene is TRBD1 (5 bases). V dropped 5 bases and J dropped 7 bases, with 8 bases sitting between them. Germline lookup yields CDR1 SGHTA and CDR2 FQGNSA. The CDR3 is 11 residues long. Here the CDR3 reads CASSPGYEAFF. Written as DNA, the CDR3 is TGTGCCAGCAGCCCAGGGTATGAAGCTTTCTTT.

Note on this clone: Other DNA sequences in this sample translate to the same CDR3. The gene calls are TRBV7-9 and TRBJ2-5; D gene uncertain. Germline V lookup: CDR1 SEHNR, CDR2 FQNEAQ (reference sequence). This CDR3 is 12 amino acids long. The V end lost 5 bases, the J end lost 5 bases, and 9 bases lay between the germline ends. The chain's CDR3 is CASSLIGETQYF. The CDR3 DNA sequence: TGTGCCAGCAGCCTAATCGGGGAGACCCAGTACTTC.

The chain uses TRBV19 and TRBJ1-1; 9 nucleotides agree with TRBD1. Unmatched junction bases numbered 2, after V lost 3 bases and J lost 3 bases. The germline V gene encodes CDR1 LNHDA and CDR2 SQIVND (reference sequence). The CDR3 covers 14 residues. CDR3 nucleotide sequence: TGTGCCAGTAGTATGGGACAGGGATACACTGAAGCTTTCTTT. Translated: CASSMGQGYTEAFF.

This clone was detected only once. This rearrangement joins TRBV5-6 to TRBJ2-1; D is undetermined. Trimming took 4 bases from V and 9 from J, leaving 14 bases between them. There are 13 residues in the CDR3. Germline V gives CDR1 SGHDT, CDR2 YYEEEE. CDR3 amino acids: CASSLGLGFEQFF. The CDR3 DNA reads as TGTGCCAGCAGCCTAGGCCTCGGATTTGAGCAGTTCTTC.

This clone was recorded only once. This CDR3 reads CASSQAGTKGYTQYF. The CDR3, as DNA: TGTGCCAGCAGCCAAGCCGGGACAAAGGGGTATACGCAGTATTTT. The chain is built from TRBV3-1 (or the pseudogene TRBV3-2) and TRBJ2-3; perhaps TRBD1 as D (6 bases). The CDR3 sequence is 15 residues long. Germline V gene sequence: CDR1 LGHDT, CDR2 YNNKEL (reference sequence). Trimming removed 1 base at V and 7 bases at J, with 15 bases between.

The sample holds one count of this clone. Sequence at one end of the junction differs from germline and may be a read error. The J gene is TRBJ2-7, the V gene TRBV11-2; 11 positions agree with TRBD2. The CDR3 is made up of 13 amino acids. In germline, CDR1 is SGHAT, CDR2 FQNNGV. The CDR3 sequence is CASSAPGGLAVNF. The CDR3 nucleotides are TGTGCCAGCAGCGCCCCCGGGGGACTAGCGGTAAATTTC.

The chain recombines TRBV4-2 with TRBJ1-6, with a possible D match to TRBD1 (5 bases). The CDR3 spans 16 residues. Germline V CDR1 and CDR2: LGHNA, YNFKEQ. The germline V and J ends were trimmed by 0 bases and 6 bases, with 12 bases remaining between them. CDR3: CASSQDGGGSNSPLHF. The CDR3, as DNA: TGTGCCAGCAGCCAAGATGGGGGGGGGAGTAATTCACCCCTCCACTTT.